Listed below are T cell receptor beta chains from one sample, sequenced in a study of blood T cell repertoires in COVID-19. Here immunoSEQ multiplex PCR was the method, and the copy in TCRdb shows in-frame clones only, minus some. The sample consists of approximately 170,000 clones, 79% of them appearing once. The sample was PBMCs or T cells enriched from blood (not recorded which). Receptors originate from a woman aged 70-85 years in a cohort exposed to, infected with or recovered from COVID-19 (not recorded which). Each CDR3 is given with its conserved first and last residue. The order of the fields is D gene, V gene, clone size, J gene, CDR3 DNA, CDR3 protein. The D gene is left open where the match is weak. For some rows the clone size is stated as once, few or many, or as a class when expanded; others skip it.

d_gene: TRBD1
v_gene: TRBV19
abundance: NA
j_gene: TRBJ1-1
CDR3nt: TGTGCCAGTAGTATCGGGACAGGGGGGCGACTGAACACTGAAGCTTTCTTT
CDR3aa: CASSIGTGGRLNTEAFF

d_gene: TRBD2
v_gene: TRBV13
abundance: NA
j_gene: TRBJ2-1
CDR3nt: TGTGCCAGCAGCTCCTGGCTAGCGGGAGTTAATGAGCAGTTCTTC
CDR3aa: CASSSWLAGVNEQFF

d_gene: NA
v_gene: TRBV14
abundance: once
j_gene: TRBJ2-7
CDR3nt: TGTGCCAGCAGCCAAGTGGGGCTGGTCGAGCAGTACTTC
CDR3aa: CASSQVGLVEQYF

d_gene: TRBD1
v_gene: TRBV2
abundance: NA
j_gene: TRBJ1-5
CDR3nt: TGTGCCAGCTCCCTTGGACAGGTGGGCAATCAGCCCCAGCATTTT
CDR3aa: CASSLGQVGNQPQHF

d_gene: TRBD1
v_gene: TRBV28
abundance: NA
j_gene: TRBJ1-6
CDR3nt: TGTGCCAGCCGAGAGGACAGGTTGGCGGGGTCACCCCTCCACTTT
CDR3aa: CASREDRLAGSPLHF

d_gene: NA
v_gene: TRBV29-1
abundance: NA
j_gene: TRBJ2-6
CDR3nt: TGCAGCGTTGACTTCCCTGGGGCCAACGTCCTGACTTTC
CDR3aa: CSVDFPGANVLTF

d_gene: NA
v_gene: TRBV19
abundance: NA
j_gene: TRBJ2-3
CDR3nt: TGTGCCAGTAGTACCGGACGGGGTACGCAGTATTTT
CDR3aa: CASSTGRGTQYF

d_gene: TRBD1
v_gene: TRBV5-4
abundance: NA
j_gene: TRBJ1-2
CDR3nt: TGTGCCAGCAGCCGGGGACAGAACTATGGCTACACCTTC
CDR3aa: CASSRGQNYGYTF

d_gene: NA
v_gene: TRBV4-1
abundance: NA
j_gene: TRBJ2-3
CDR3nt: TGCGCCAGCAGCCCCCGCGGGGACGCACCCGGGTATACGCAGTATTTT
CDR3aa: CASSPRGDAPGYTQYF

d_gene: NA
v_gene: TRBV19
abundance: NA
j_gene: TRBJ2-1
CDR3nt: TGTGCCACCAGTAGGTACGGGAGCGGCACTGAGCAGTTCTTC
CDR3aa: CATSRYGSGTEQFF

d_gene: NA
v_gene: TRBV27
abundance: NA
j_gene: TRBJ2-5
CDR3nt: TGTGCCAGCAGTGTCTCCGGGGGGCGCCGGGGTGGCGAGACCCAGTACTTC
CDR3aa: CASSVSGGRRGGETQYF

d_gene: TRBD1
v_gene: TRBV10-3
abundance: NA
j_gene: TRBJ2-7
CDR3nt: TGTGCCATCAGTGAGGGACAGGGGGCCGCCTACGAGCAGTACTTC
CDR3aa: CAISEGQGAAYEQYF

d_gene: NA
v_gene: TRBV5-4
abundance: NA
j_gene: TRBJ1-1
CDR3nt: TGTGCCAGCAGCTCGATGGCAGGGCGGTTGGCTGAAGCTTTCTTT
CDR3aa: CASSSMAGRLAEAFF

d_gene: NA
v_gene: TRBV7-9
abundance: once
j_gene: TRBJ1-2
CDR3nt: TGTGCCAGCAGCTTAGGGGGCCAGATCTATGGCTACACCTTC
CDR3aa: CASSLGGQIYGYTF

d_gene: NA
v_gene: TRBV24-1
abundance: NA
j_gene: TRBJ2-3
CDR3nt: TGTGCCACCAGTGATCCGGGCGGAGGAACTAGCACAGATACGCAGTATTTT
CDR3aa: CATSDPGGGTSTDTQYF

d_gene: NA
v_gene: TRBV19
abundance: NA
j_gene: TRBJ2-3
CDR3nt: TGTGCCAGTAGTCTCCGACAGGTCGTCAATACGCAGTATTTT
CDR3aa: CASSLRQVVNTQYF

d_gene: NA
v_gene: TRBV28
abundance: NA
j_gene: TRBJ2-7
CDR3nt: TGTGCCAGCAGTTTGGTCCAGGGATATCACGAGCAGTACTTC
CDR3aa: CASSLVQGYHEQYF

d_gene: NA
v_gene: TRBV6-5
abundance: NA
j_gene: TRBJ1-1
CDR3nt: TGTGCCAGCAGTTCCCGACATAGGGGGGGTGGTGAAGCTTTCTTT
CDR3aa: CASSSRHRGGGEAFF

d_gene: NA
v_gene: TRBV28
abundance: NA
j_gene: TRBJ1-2
CDR3nt: TGTGCCAGCCTGAGCCCGGGTTATTATGGCTACACCTTC
CDR3aa: CASLSPGYYGYTF

d_gene: NA
v_gene: TRBV18
abundance: NA
j_gene: TRBJ2-6
CDR3nt: TGTGCCAGCTCACCGATAGGACAGTCTGGGGCCAACGTCCTGACTTTC
CDR3aa: CASSPIGQSGANVLTF

d_gene: NA
v_gene: TRBV19
abundance: NA
j_gene: TRBJ1-6
CDR3nt: TGTGCCAGTAGTACGACAGTGGGGCGAAATTCACCCCTCCACTTT
CDR3aa: CASSTTVGRNSPLHF

d_gene: NA
v_gene: TRBV2
abundance: NA
j_gene: TRBJ2-5
CDR3nt: TGTGCCAGCATGAACGCAGGGGAAGAGACCCAGTACTTC
CDR3aa: CASMNAGEETQYF

d_gene: NA
v_gene: TRBV18
abundance: NA
j_gene: TRBJ2-1
CDR3nt: TGTGCCAGCTCACCCGGGACGGCGGGACCGCTGGGATACAATGAGCAGTTCTTC
CDR3aa: CASSPGTAGPLGYNEQFF

d_gene: TRBD2
v_gene: TRBV5-1
abundance: few
j_gene: TRBJ2-3
CDR3nt: TGCGCCAGCAGCCCAAGGCTAGCGGGAGATCCAGATACGCAGTATTTT
CDR3aa: CASSPRLAGDPDTQYF

d_gene: NA
v_gene: TRBV4-2
abundance: NA
j_gene: TRBJ1-1
CDR3nt: TGTGCCAGCAGCCAAAAGTTGCGGGGAGCCACTGAAGCTTTCTTT
CDR3aa: CASSQKLRGATEAFF

d_gene: TRBD1
v_gene: TRBV2
abundance: few
j_gene: TRBJ2-2
CDR3nt: TGTGCCAGCAGTGTAGGGGGCCGGGGCACCGGGGAGCTGTTTTTT
CDR3aa: CASSVGGRGTGELFF

d_gene: TRBD2
v_gene: TRBV18
abundance: NA
j_gene: TRBJ2-3
CDR3nt: TGTGCCAGCTCACCCCTCGGCGGGAGTGCTAGCACAGATACGCAGTATTTT
CDR3aa: CASSPLGGSASTDTQYF

d_gene: NA
v_gene: TRBV18
abundance: few
j_gene: TRBJ1-5
CDR3nt: TGTGCCAGCTCACCTGGCCGAAATCAGCCCCAGCATTTT
CDR3aa: CASSPGRNQPQHF

d_gene: TRBD2
v_gene: TRBV4-2
abundance: NA
j_gene: TRBJ2-3
CDR3nt: TGTGCCAGCAGCCATACTAGCGACGACACAGATACGCAGTATTTT
CDR3aa: CASSHTSDDTDTQYF

d_gene: TRBD2
v_gene: TRBV11-2
abundance: NA
j_gene: TRBJ2-1
CDR3nt: TGTGCCAGCAGCTTACAAGCGGGAGTGTACAATGAGCAGTTCTTC
CDR3aa: CASSLQAGVYNEQFF

d_gene: NA
v_gene: TRBV7-8
abundance: NA
j_gene: TRBJ2-5
CDR3nt: TGTGCCAGCAGCCGCCAGGTCCAAGAGACCCAGTACTTC
CDR3aa: CASSRQVQETQYF

d_gene: NA
v_gene: TRBV7-2
abundance: NA
j_gene: TRBJ2-1
CDR3nt: TGTGCCAGCAGCATCAGGAGGAGGTACAATGAGCAGTTCTTC
CDR3aa: CASSIRRRYNEQFF

d_gene: TRBD1
v_gene: TRBV6-5
abundance: few
j_gene: TRBJ1-6
CDR3nt: TGTGCCAGCAGGTCCACAGGGGCGCGTTCCTCACCCCTCCACTTT
CDR3aa: CASRSTGARSSPLHF

d_gene: TRBD1
v_gene: TRBV2
abundance: NA
j_gene: TRBJ2-7
CDR3nt: TGTGCCAGCAGTGAGGGGACAGGGGCCTACGAGCAGTACTTC
CDR3aa: CASSEGTGAYEQYF

d_gene: NA
v_gene: TRBV15
abundance: NA
j_gene: TRBJ1-2
CDR3nt: TGTGCCACCAGCAAGGACATCAACTATGGCTACACCTTC
CDR3aa: CATSKDINYGYTF

d_gene: NA
v_gene: TRBV11-3
abundance: NA
j_gene: TRBJ2-5
CDR3nt: TGTGCCAGCAGCCTGAGGATAGCGGTCCAAGAGACCCAGTACTTC
CDR3aa: CASSLRIAVQETQYF

d_gene: TRBD1
v_gene: TRBV2
abundance: few
j_gene: TRBJ2-7
CDR3nt: TGTGCCAGCATAGGACAGGGGGCCTACGAGCAGTACTTC
CDR3aa: CASIGQGAYEQYF

d_gene: NA
v_gene: TRBV5-4
abundance: NA
j_gene: TRBJ2-3
CDR3nt: TGTGCCAGCAGCTTGGTACCGAGCGGCACAGATACGCAGTATTTT
CDR3aa: CASSLVPSGTDTQYF

d_gene: NA
v_gene: TRBV5-1
abundance: once
j_gene: TRBJ2-6
CDR3nt: TGCGCCAGCAGTCGAGGACAGTCCGGGGCCAACGTCCTGACTTTC
CDR3aa: CASSRGQSGANVLTF

d_gene: TRBD1
v_gene: TRBV28
abundance: NA
j_gene: TRBJ1-2
CDR3nt: TGTGCCAGCAGTATGCAGGGGGACTACACCTTC
CDR3aa: CASSMQGDYTF

d_gene: TRBD1
v_gene: TRBV18
abundance: NA
j_gene: TRBJ2-6
CDR3nt: TGTGCCAGCTCGTCGACAGGGGGCACTGGGGCCAACGTCCTGACTTTC
CDR3aa: CASSSTGGTGANVLTF

d_gene: NA
v_gene: TRBV5-1
abundance: NA
j_gene: TRBJ1-3
CDR3nt: TGCGCCAGCAGCCCCCAGGGGGGAAACACCATATATTTT
CDR3aa: CASSPQGGNTIYF

d_gene: TRBD2
v_gene: TRBV7-2
abundance: NA
j_gene: TRBJ2-3
CDR3nt: TGTGCCAGCAGCCTGCGACTAGCGGGATTCACAGATACGCAGTATTTT
CDR3aa: CASSLRLAGFTDTQYF

d_gene: NA
v_gene: TRBV28
abundance: NA
j_gene: TRBJ1-3
CDR3nt: TGTGCCAGCAGTTTAGGCAGGGCGTCTGGAAACACCATATATTTT
CDR3aa: CASSLGRASGNTIYF

d_gene: TRBD2
v_gene: TRBV19
abundance: NA
j_gene: TRBJ2-2
CDR3nt: TGTGCCAGTAAGGAGTGGGGCGGGAGTCGGGACACCGGGGAGCTGTTTTTT
CDR3aa: CASKEWGGSRDTGELFF

d_gene: NA
v_gene: TRBV4-2
abundance: NA
j_gene: TRBJ2-2
CDR3nt: TGTGCCAGCAGCCAAGAGGAGCGGCCCTCAGGCGGGGAGCTGTTTTTT
CDR3aa: CASSQEERPSGGELFF

d_gene: NA
v_gene: TRBV6-1
abundance: NA
j_gene: TRBJ2-3
CDR3nt: TGTGCCAGCAGCCTAAACGGGGATACGCAGTATTTT
CDR3aa: CASSLNGDTQYF

d_gene: TRBD1
v_gene: TRBV5-4
abundance: NA
j_gene: TRBJ2-7
CDR3nt: TGTGCCAGCAGCTCCCCGACAGGGAGCTCCTACGAGCAGTACTTC
CDR3aa: CASSSPTGSSYEQYF

d_gene: NA
v_gene: TRBV6-6
abundance: NA
j_gene: TRBJ2-1
CDR3nt: TGTGCCAGCAGTTACGACCCTAGCTACAATGAGCAGTTCTTC
CDR3aa: CASSYDPSYNEQFF

d_gene: TRBD1
v_gene: TRBV7-9
abundance: once
j_gene: TRBJ1-3
CDR3nt: TGTGCCAGCAGCTTCTCCGGGACAGCACTCTCTGGAAACACCATATATTTT
CDR3aa: CASSFSGTALSGNTIYF

d_gene: NA
v_gene: TRBV4-2
abundance: many
j_gene: TRBJ2-5
CDR3nt: TGTGCCAGCAGCCGCGAAGGGATAGCGGCAGGGTCTCAAGAGACCCAGTACTTC
CDR3aa: CASSREGIAAGSQETQYF

d_gene: NA
v_gene: TRBV9
abundance: NA
j_gene: TRBJ2-5
CDR3nt: TGTGCCAGCAGCGTAGATCGGGGGGCTGGGGGAGAGACCCAGTACTTC
CDR3aa: CASSVDRGAGGETQYF

d_gene: NA
v_gene: TRBV10-3
abundance: once
j_gene: TRBJ1-1
CDR3nt: TGTGCCATCAGTGGTTACAGGGATAACACTGAAGCTTTCTTT
CDR3aa: CAISGYRDNTEAFF

d_gene: TRBD1
v_gene: TRBV29-1
abundance: NA
j_gene: TRBJ2-3
CDR3nt: TGCAGCGTTGGGGGGGACAGGGGGCCTTCAGATACGCAGTATTTT
CDR3aa: CSVGGDRGPSDTQYF

d_gene: NA
v_gene: TRBV19
abundance: once
j_gene: TRBJ2-1
CDR3nt: TGTGCCAGTAGTATGTCACTGCTATACAATGAGCAGTTCTTC
CDR3aa: CASSMSLLYNEQFF

d_gene: NA
v_gene: TRBV7-8
abundance: NA
j_gene: TRBJ1-2
CDR3nt: TGTGCCAGCAGCTTAGGGGGACTTTCAGCAAACTATGGCTACACCTTC
CDR3aa: CASSLGGLSANYGYTF